This T cell receptor beta chain appears in the sequencing data of a study of PD-1 blockade in classical Hodgkin lymphoma. Study-wide findings and caveats: Healthy donors were reported to have higher baseline TCR diversity than newly diagnosed patients. Researchers reported that CD4+ TCR diversity, though not CD8+, rose significantly by C4D1.

TCRdb keeps only in-frame clones here, not all; method: immunoSEQ multiplex PCR. Among about 150,000 clones listed, nearly 80% were seen once. CDR3 length: 13 residues. Germline V CDR1 and CDR2: MNHEY, SMNVEV (reference sequence). Trimming took 5 bases from V and 4 from J; bases not matched to a gene: 4. Every one of the patients relapsed after autologous stem cell transplantation (brentuximab vedotin exposure was variable). In the case of this clone: The antigen is not known.

This clonotype was obtained from a human donor with classical Hodgkin lymphoma. The specimen comprised peripheral blood mononuclear cells (PBMCs), sampled before the second cycle of nivolumab. V gene TRBV27 combines with J gene TRBJ2-7; TRBD1 aligns across 8 bases. CDR3: CASSPQGVYEQYF. The DNA for the CDR3 is TGTGCCAGCAGTCCACAGGGGGTTTACGAGCAGTACTTC.